This T cell receptor (beta chain) was identified during a study of T cells after yellow fever vaccination. Losses at the gene ends were 2 bases for V and 4 bases for J; bases not matched to a gene: 1. Germline V gene sequence: CDR1 MNHNS, CDR2 SASEGT. The length of the CDR3 is 13 residues. Template switching with 5'RACE generated the TCR cDNA and added a universal primer site and UMIs. In TCRdb, the 5' RACE reads were re-called with MiXCR into one record per CDR3 protein. This sample has 250,000 or so distinct CDR3 sequences, with about 3.7% found just once. Points from the study as a whole: Boosting was followed by the reappearance of most primary-vaccination clones (about 97% CD4, about 88% CD8).

Concerning this clonotype itself: Its antigen is undetermined.

The receptor was derived from a man younger than 35 who received the YFV17D yellow fever vaccine. The specimen comprised PBMCs, sampled 15 days after the yellow fever booster vaccination. The V and J genes are TRBV6-1 and TRBJ2-5, with 7 bases fitting TRBD2. The CDR3 is CASSEWGGETQYF. CDR3 DNA: TGTGCCAGCAGTGAATGGGGGGGAGAGACCCAGTACTTC.